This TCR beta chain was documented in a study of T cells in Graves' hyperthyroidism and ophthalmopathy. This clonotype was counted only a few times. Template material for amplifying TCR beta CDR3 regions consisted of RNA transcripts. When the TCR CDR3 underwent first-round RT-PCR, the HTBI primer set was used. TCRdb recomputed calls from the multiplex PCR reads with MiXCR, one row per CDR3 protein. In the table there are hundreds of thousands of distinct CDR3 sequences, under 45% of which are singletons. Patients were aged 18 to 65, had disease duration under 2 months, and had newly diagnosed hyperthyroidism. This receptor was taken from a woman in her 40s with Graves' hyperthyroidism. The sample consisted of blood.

The CDR3 sequence is CASSPPRGTNTEAFF. CDR3 bases: TGTGCCAGCAGTCCTCCCCGGGGCACGAACACTGAAGCTTTCTTT. The chain is built from TRBV6-5 and TRBJ1-1; TRBD1 might be the D (5 bases). The CDR3 spans 15 residues. Germline V gives CDR1 MNHEY, CDR2 SVGAGI. V was clipped by 5 bases and J by 1 base, with 14 bases between them.